These 3 T cell receptor beta chains were sequenced from one sample in a study of identical twins. MiXCR, run by TCRdb on the 5' RACE reads, gives a single entry per CDR3 protein. This table holds hundreds of thousands of distinct CDR3 sequences, under 8.5% found once. The same data also contributed to another study, on yellow fever vaccine responses in identical twins.

Specimen: PBMCs. Every receptor here comes from a woman aged 18-35 years in good health.

The sample holds many counts of this clonotype. This chain connects TRBV2 to TRBJ2-3; TRBD1 or TRBD2 may be the D gene (5 bases each). Between the trimmed V and J ends, which lost 3 bases and 8 bases, there was a span of 12 bases. From germline, CDR1 is SNHLY and CDR2 FYNNEI. The CDR3 runs to 13 residues. This CDR3 reads CASSDLWDGTQYF. CDR3 DNA: TGTGCCAGCAGTGACCTCTGGGACGGTACGCAGTATTTT.

This clonotype was found many times. The chain links TRBV12-3 or TRBV12-4 to TRBJ1-4; TRBD1 agrees at 9 bases. This CDR3 has 14 residues. With 3 bases clipped from V and 7 bases from J, the junction kept 3 bases outside the gene matches. DNA of the CDR3: TGTGCCAGCAGTTTCACAGGGGGCACTGAAAAACTGTTTTTT. Its translation: CASSFTGGTEKLFF.

This clonotype was counted a few times. V usage is TRBV15 and J usage is TRBJ2-7; TRBD1 is a possible D gene (6 bases). The CDR3 spans 18 residues. V dropped 0 bases and J dropped 10 bases, with 28 bases sitting between them. The germline gives CDR1 LNHNV, CDR2 YYDKDF (reference sequence). CDR3 sequence reads: CATSRDLTGPLFLTEQYV. The CDR3 DNA follows: TGTGCCACCAGCAGAGATCTAACAGGGCCCCTCTTCCTTACGGAACAGTACGTC.